Sequencing of this T cell receptor (beta chain) was carried out in a study of CD8+ T cells in alopecia areata. Study at large: After 6 to 18 months of tofacitinib, follow-up continued 6 months off drug.

Concerning this clone itself: Its specificity is not known.

From germline, CDR1 is GTSNPN and CDR2 SVGIG (reference sequence). Germline trimming cut 0 bases from V and 1 base from J; bases unmatched to any gene: 3. The CDR3 has 16 amino acids. Extraction and reverse transcription of RNA yielded cDNA as the sequencing template. Produced via immunoSEQ multiplex PCR; TCRdb's table is partial and in-frame only. The sample contains approximately 150,000 clones, approximately 57% of which appear only once. This sample's treatment: oral pan-JAK inhibitor, 5-10 mg twice daily. PBMCs provided sorted CD4+ and CD8+ T cells. Study-level findings and limits: Mice showed clearer TCR sharing than patients did, a gap that was possibly HLA-related. Persistence of many expanded lesional clones was seen in scalp and blood during tofacitinib.

The rearrangement uses TRBV30 and TRBJ2-6; 7 bases line up with TRBD1. The TCR comes from a human donor with alopecia areata. Material: CD4+ T cells sorted from blood, obtained at week 24, from a patient treated with tofacitinib. The CDR3 nucleotides read TGTGCCTGGAGTGTAGGGGGCGGTTCTGGGGCCAACGTCCTGACTTTC. It yields the protein CAWSVGGGSGANVLTF.